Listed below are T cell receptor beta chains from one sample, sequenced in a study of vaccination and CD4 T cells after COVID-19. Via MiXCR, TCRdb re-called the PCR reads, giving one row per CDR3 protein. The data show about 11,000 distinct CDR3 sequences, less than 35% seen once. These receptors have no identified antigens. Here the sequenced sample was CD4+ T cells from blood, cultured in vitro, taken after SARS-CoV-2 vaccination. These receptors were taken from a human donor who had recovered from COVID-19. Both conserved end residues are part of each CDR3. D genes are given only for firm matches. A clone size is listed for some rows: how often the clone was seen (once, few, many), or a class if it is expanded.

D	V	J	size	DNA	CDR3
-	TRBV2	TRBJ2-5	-	TGTGCCAGCAGTGCTTTACACGTTTTGCAAGAGACCCAGTACTTC	CASSALHVLQETQYF
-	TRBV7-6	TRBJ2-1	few	TGTGCCAGCAGCTTAGTGGCGGCGGTTGAGCAGTTCTTC	CASSLVAAVEQFF
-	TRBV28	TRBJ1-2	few	TGTGCCAGCAGTTTTAGTCGGATCTATGGCTACACCTTC	CASSFSRIYGYTF
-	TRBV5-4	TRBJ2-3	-	TGTGCCAGCAGCTTGGGTAGGGGTTACGGGCACACAGATACGCAGTATTTT	CASSLGRGYGHTDTQYF
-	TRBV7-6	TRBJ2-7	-	TGTGCCAGCAGCCCTCTCGTCAGGGGACTCTACGAGCAGTACTTC	CASSPLVRGLYEQYF
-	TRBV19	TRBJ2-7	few	TGTGCCAGTAGCCACATCGACAGGAAATCCTACGAGCAGTACTTC	CASSHIDRKSYEQYF
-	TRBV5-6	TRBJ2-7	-	TGTGCCAGCAGCTTTTACCGCCCGGCAAGCTCCTACGAGCAGTACTTC	CASSFYRPASSYEQYF
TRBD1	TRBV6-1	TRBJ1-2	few	TGTGCCAGCACCTTCGACAGGGGGATTTATGGCTACACCTTC	CASTFDRGIYGYTF
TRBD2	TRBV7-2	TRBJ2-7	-	TGTGCCAGCAGCTTAGGTGGCGGGGGTAACTACGAGCAGTACTTC	CASSLGGGGNYEQYF
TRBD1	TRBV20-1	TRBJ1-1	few	TGCAGTGCTCTATCCGGGACAGGGGTTTCGAACACTGAAGCTTTCTTT	CSALSGTGVSNTEAFF
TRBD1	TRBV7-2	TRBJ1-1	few	TGTGCCAGCAGCCAAGACAGGGGGAGGTCGGCTTTCTTT	CASSQDRGRSAFF
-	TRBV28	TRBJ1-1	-	TGTGCCAACGGGGGGGCGAACACTGAAGCTTTCTTT	CANGGANTEAFF
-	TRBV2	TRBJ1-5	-	TGTGCCAGCAGGGACAGCCCTAATCAGCCCCAGCATTTT	CASRDSPNQPQHF
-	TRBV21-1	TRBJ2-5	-	TGTGCCAGCAGCAAAGAGGTCACGGACGGCAAAACATCCAAGCACCGAACGACCCAGTACTTC	CASSKEVTDGKTSKHRTTQYF
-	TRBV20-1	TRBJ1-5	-	TGCAGTGCTAGAGATACGCTCCGGGGGTATAGCAATCAGCCCCAGCATTTT	CSARDTLRGYSNQPQHF
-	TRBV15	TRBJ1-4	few	TGTGCCACCAGCAGAGAGGGGGGGGCGGATGAAAAACTGTTTTTT	CATSREGGADEKLFF
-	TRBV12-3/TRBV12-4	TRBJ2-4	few	TGTGCCAGCAGCTTGGGTCCGGGCATTCAGTACTTC	CASSLGPGIQYF
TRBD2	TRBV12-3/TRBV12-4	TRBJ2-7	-	TGTGCCAGCAGTTTAGAGCGGGAGTGGGTCTACGAGCAGTACTTC	CASSLEREWVYEQYF
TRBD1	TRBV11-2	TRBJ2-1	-	TGTGCCAGCAGCCTCTCCGGGACAGCCTACAATGAGCAGTTCTTC	CASSLSGTAYNEQFF
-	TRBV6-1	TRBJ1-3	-	TGTGCCAGCACCACCCCCATAGGCAGGGAAGGAGGAAACACCATATATTTT	CASTTPIGREGGNTIYF
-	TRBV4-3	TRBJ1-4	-	TGCGCCAGCAGCCAAGATCAGGGCGGTGAAAAACTGTTTTTT	CASSQDQGGEKLFF
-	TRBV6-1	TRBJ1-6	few	TGTGCCAGCAGTGCTAGGGCAACCTATTCACCCCTCCACTTT	CASSARATYSPLHF
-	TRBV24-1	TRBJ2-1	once	TGTGCCACCAGTGACCGTGGGCCGAGGGAGCAGTTCTTC	CATSDRGPREQFF
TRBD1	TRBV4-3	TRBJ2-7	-	TGCGCCAGCAGCCACCGTGACAGGGGCTACGAGCAGTACTTC	CASSHRDRGYEQYF
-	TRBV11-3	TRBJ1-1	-	TGTGCCAGCAGCTTTACTAGGGGCACTGAAGCTTTCTTT	CASSFTRGTEAFF
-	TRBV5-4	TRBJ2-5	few	TGTGCCAGCAGCTTGATGGCGGGACGGCAAGAGACCCAGTACTTC	CASSLMAGRQETQYF
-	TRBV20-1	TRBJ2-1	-	TGCAGTTTCGGGGGGCCGGGTGAGCAGTTCTTC	CSFGGPGEQFF
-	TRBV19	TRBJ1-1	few	TGTGCCAGTAGTATAGACTCTCTGTCGAACACTGAAGCTTTCTTT	CASSIDSLSNTEAFF
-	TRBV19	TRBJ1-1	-	TGTGCCAGTAAGGACGGACACACTGAAGCTTTCTTT	CASKDGHTEAFF
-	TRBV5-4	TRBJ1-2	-	TGTGCCAGCAGCTTGGCTCTAGGGACCAATGTTAACTATGGCTACACCTTC	CASSLALGTNVNYGYTF
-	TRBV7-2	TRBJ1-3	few	TGTGCCAGCGGACAGACCTCTGGAAACACCATATATTTT	CASGQTSGNTIYF
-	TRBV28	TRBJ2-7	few	TGTGCCAGCAGTTTACCCTCGAACCGCTACGAGCAGTACTTC	CASSLPSNRYEQYF
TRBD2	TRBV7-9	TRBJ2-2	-	TGTGCCAGCAGCCGACCTAGCGGGAGGCTTACCGGGGAGCTGTTTTTT	CASSRPSGRLTGELFF
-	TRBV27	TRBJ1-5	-	TGTGCCAGCAGTTTATTAGGCAGGGCAGAGGGTCGGCCCCAGCATTTT	CASSLLGRAEGRPQHF
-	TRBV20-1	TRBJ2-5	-	TGCAGTGCTAGGGCGGACCGGGGGCACCAAGAGACCCAGTACTTC	CSARADRGHQETQYF
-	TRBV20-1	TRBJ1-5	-	TGCAGTGCTAGAACCAGTTATAGCAATCAGCCCCAGCATTTT	CSARTSYSNQPQHF
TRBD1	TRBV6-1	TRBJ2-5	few	TGTGCCAGCAGTGATAGGGGGCTCGGAGAGACCCAGTACTTC	CASSDRGLGETQYF
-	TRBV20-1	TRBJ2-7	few	TGCAGTGCTAGCGTCCCCTACGAGCAGTACTTC	CSASVPYEQYF
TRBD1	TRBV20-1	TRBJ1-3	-	TGCAGTGCTCCCCAGGGGGTAACCATATATTTT	CSAPQGVTIYF
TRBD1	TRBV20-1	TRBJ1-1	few	TGCAGTGCTGGGGACAGGGGGCCGAGCACTGAAGCTTTCTTT	CSAGDRGPSTEAFF
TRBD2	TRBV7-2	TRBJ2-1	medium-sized	TGTGCCAGCAGCTTAGCCCCCATGGGCCCGCGGGGGGAGCAGTTCTTC	CASSLAPMGPRGEQFF
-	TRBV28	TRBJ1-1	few	TGTGCCAGCAGTCCCTTGGACACTGAAGCTTTCTTT	CASSPLDTEAFF
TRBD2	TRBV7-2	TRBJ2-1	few	TGTGCCAGCAGCCCTATAGCGGGAGCAGGGAATGAGCAGTTCTTC	CASSPIAGAGNEQFF
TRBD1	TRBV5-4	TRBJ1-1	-	TGTGCCAGCAGCGACAGGGGCGCAGCTTTCTTT	CASSDRGAAFF
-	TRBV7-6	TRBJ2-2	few	TGTGCTAGCAGCCACCCCACCGGGGAGCTGTTTTTT	CASSHPTGELFF
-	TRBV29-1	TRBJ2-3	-	TGCAGCGTAGACCGACAGTGGGAGGCCCCAGATACGCAGTATTTT	CSVDRQWEAPDTQYF
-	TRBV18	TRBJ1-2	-	TGTGCCAGCTCAGACCGACAGGCATTGAGTGGCTACACCTTC	CASSDRQALSGYTF
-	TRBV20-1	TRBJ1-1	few	TGCAGTGCTAGAGTTTTAGGTAGAAACACTGAAGCTTTCTTT	CSARVLGRNTEAFF